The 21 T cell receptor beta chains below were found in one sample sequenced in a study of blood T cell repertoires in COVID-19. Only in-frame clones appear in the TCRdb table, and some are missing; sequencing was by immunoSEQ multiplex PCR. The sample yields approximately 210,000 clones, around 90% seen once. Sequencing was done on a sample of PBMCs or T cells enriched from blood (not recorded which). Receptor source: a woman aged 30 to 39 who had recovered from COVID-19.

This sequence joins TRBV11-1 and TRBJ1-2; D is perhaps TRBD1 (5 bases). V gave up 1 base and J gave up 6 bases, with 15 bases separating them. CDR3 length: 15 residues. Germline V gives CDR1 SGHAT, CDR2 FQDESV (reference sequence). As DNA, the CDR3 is TGTGCCAGCAGCTTAGTAGGGGTCTCCCGGGATGGCTACACCTTC. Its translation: CASSLVGVSRDGYTF.

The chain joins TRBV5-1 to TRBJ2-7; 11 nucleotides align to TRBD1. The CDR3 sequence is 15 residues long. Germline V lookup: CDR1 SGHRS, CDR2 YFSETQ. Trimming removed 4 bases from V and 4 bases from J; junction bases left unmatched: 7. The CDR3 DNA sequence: TGCGCCAGCAGCCCGGGGACAGGGGGGGCATACGAGCAGTACTTC. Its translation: CASSPGTGGAYEQYF.

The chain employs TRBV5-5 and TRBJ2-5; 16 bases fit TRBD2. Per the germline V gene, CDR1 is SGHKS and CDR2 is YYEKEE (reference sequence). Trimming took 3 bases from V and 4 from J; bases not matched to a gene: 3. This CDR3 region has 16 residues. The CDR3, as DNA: TGTGCCAGCAGCTCGGGACTAGCGGGGGGGACAGAGACCCAGTACTTC. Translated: CASSSGLAGGTETQYF.

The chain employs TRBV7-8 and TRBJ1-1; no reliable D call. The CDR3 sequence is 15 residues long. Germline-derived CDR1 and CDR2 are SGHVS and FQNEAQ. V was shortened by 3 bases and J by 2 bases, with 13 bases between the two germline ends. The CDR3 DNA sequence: TGTGCCAGCAGCTTCTCCAGGATCTCCAACACTGAAGCTTTCTTT. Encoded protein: CASSFSRISNTEAFF. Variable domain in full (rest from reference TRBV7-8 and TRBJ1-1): GAGVSQSPRYKVAKRGQDVALRCDPISGHVSLFWYQQALGQGPEFLTYFQNEAQLDKSGLPSDRFFAERPEGSVSTLKIQRTQQEDSAVYLCASSFSRISNTEAFFGQGTRLTVV.

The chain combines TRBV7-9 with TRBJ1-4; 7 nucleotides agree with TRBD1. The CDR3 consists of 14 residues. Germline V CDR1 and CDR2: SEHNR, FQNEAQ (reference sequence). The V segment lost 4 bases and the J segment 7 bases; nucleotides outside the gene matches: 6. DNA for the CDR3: TGTGCCAGCAGCTCCGGGCCAGGGGGTGAAAAACTGTTTTTT. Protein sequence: CASSSGPGGEKLFF.

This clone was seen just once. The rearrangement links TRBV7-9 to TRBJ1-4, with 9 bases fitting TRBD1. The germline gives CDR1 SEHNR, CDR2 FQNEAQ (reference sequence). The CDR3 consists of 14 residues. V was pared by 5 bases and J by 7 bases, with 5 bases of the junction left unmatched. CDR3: CASSRGQGFEKLFF. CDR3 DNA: TGTGCCAGCAGCCGGGGACAGGGTTTTGAAAAACTGTTTTTT.

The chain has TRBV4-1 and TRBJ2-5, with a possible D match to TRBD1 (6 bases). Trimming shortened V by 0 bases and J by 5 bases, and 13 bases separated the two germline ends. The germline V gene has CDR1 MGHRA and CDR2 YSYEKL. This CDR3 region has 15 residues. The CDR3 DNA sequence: TGCGCCAGCAGCCAAGATCTGGCCCAGGGGGAGACCCAGTACTTC. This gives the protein CASSQDLAQGETQYF.

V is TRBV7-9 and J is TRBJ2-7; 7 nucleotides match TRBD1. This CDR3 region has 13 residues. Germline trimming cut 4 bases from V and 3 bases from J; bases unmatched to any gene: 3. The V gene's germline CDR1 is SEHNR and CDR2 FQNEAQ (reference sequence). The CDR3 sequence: CASSWDSYYEQYF. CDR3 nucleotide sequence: TGTGCCAGCAGCTGGGACAGCTACTACGAGCAGTACTTC.

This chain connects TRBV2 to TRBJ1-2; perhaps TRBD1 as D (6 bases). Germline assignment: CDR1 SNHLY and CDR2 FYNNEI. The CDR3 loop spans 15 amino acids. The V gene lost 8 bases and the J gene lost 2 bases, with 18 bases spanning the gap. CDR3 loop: CASVFRGNENYGYTF. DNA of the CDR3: TGTGCCAGCGTTTTCAGGGGTAACGAAAACTATGGCTACACCTTC.

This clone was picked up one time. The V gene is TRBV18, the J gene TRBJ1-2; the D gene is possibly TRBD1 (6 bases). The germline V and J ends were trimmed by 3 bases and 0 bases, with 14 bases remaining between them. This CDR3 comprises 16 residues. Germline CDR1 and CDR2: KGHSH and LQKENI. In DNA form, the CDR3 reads TGTGCCAGCTCACCTAACGGTCCAGGGGCTAACTATGGCTACACCTTC. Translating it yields CASSPNGPGANYGYTF. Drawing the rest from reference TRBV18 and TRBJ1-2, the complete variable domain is NAGVMQNPRHLVRRRGQEARLRCSPMKGHSHVYWYRQLPEEGLKFMVYLQKENIIDESGMPKERFSAEFPKEGPSILRIQQVVRGDSAAYFCASSPNGPGANYGYTFGSGTRLTVV.

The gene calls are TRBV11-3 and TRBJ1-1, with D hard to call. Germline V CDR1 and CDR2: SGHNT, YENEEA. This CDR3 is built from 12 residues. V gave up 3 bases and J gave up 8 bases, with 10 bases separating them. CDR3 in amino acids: CASSLTGSEAFF. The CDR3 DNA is TGTGCCAGCAGCTTGACGGGATCCGAAGCTTTCTTT.

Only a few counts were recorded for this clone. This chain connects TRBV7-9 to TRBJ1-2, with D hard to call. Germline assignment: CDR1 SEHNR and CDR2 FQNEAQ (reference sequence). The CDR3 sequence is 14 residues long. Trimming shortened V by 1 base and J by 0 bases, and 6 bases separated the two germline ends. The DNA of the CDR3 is TGTGCCAGCAGCTTAGAACAGACTAACTATGGCTACACCTTC. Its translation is CASSLEQTNYGYTF.

CDR3 coding DNA: TGTGCCAGCAGCCAAGATGTATATCCGTCGGGGGCTTTCTTT. Its protein product is CASSQDVYPSGAFF. The rearrangement links TRBV3-1 (or the pseudogene TRBV3-2) to TRBJ1-1; D not resolved. CDR1 LGHDT and CDR2 YNNKEL come from the germline V gene (reference sequence). Trimming stripped 0 bases from V and 11 bases from J, with 16 bases between. This CDR3 spans 14 amino acids.

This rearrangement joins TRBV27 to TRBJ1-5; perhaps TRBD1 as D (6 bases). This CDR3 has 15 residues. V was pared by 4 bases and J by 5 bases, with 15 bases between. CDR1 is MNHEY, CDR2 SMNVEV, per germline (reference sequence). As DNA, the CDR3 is TGTGCCAGCAGTTCCCTCGGGGACATCGATCAGCCCCAGCATTTT. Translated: CASSSLGDIDQPQHF.

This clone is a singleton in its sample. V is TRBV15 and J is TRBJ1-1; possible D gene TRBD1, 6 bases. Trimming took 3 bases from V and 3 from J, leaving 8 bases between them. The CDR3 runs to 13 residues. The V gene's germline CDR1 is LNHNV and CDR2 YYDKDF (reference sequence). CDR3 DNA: TGTGCCACCAGCAGTGGGACACACACTGAAGCTTTCTTT. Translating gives CATSSGTHTEAFF.

The CDR3 reads CASILQGTGFNQPQHF. The CDR3 nucleotides are TGTGCCAGCATCCTACAAGGGACAGGCTTCAATCAGCCCCAGCATTTT. The chain recombines TRBV28 with TRBJ1-5; the match to TRBD1 covers 8 bases. V was clipped by 7 bases and J by 3 bases; unmatched bases: 11. Per germline, CDR1 MDHEN and CDR2 SYDVKM. This CDR3 spans 16 amino acids.

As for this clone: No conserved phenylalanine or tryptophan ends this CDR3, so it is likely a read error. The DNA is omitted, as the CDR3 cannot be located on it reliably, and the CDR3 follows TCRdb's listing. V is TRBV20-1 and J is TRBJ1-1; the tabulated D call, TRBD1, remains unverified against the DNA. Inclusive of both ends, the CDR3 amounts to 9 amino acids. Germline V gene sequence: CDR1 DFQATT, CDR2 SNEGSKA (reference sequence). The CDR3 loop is CSATDRPFP.

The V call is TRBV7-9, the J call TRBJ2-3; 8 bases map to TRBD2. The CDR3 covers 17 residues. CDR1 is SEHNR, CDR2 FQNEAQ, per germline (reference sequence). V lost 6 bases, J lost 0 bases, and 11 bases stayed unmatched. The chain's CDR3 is CASSSRTSITSTDTQYF. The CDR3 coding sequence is TGTGCCAGCAGTTCGCGGACTAGCATAACAAGCACAGATACGCAGTATTTT. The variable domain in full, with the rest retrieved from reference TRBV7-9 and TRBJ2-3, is DTGVSQNPRHKITKRGQNVTFRCDPISEHNRLYWYRQTLGQGPEFLTYFQNEAQLEKSRLLSDRFSAERPKGSFSTLEIQRTEQGDSAMYLCASSSRTSITSTDTQYFGPGTRLTVL.

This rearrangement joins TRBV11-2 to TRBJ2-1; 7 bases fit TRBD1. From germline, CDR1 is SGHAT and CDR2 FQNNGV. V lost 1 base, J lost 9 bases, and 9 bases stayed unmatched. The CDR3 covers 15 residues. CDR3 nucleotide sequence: TGTGCCAGCAGCTTAGCGATTACAGGGGCGAGTGAGCAGTTCTTC. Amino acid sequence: CASSLAITGASEQFF.

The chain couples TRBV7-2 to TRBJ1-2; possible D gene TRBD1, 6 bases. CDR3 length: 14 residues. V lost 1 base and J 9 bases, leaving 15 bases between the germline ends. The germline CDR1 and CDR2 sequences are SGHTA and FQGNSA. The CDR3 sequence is CASSLVRQGLSYTF. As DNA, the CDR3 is TGTGCCAGCAGCTTAGTGCGGCAGGGGTTGAGCTACACCTTC.

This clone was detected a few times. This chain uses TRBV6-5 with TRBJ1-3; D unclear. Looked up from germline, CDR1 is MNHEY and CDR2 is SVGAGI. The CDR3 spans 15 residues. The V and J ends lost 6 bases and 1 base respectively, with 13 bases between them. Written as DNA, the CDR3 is TGTGCCAGCAGCCCAAGGAGAGGATCTGGAAACACCATATATTTT. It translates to CASSPRRGSGNTIYF.